Following are 21 T cell receptor beta chains from one sample sequenced in a study of PD-1 blockade in classical Hodgkin lymphoma. There was relapse after autologous stem cell transplantation in every patient, and there was variation in brentuximab vedotin exposure. Repertoires were generated with immunoSEQ multiplex PCR, while TCRdb's copy carries only in-frame clones and drops some. This table holds nearly 55,000 clones, approximately 81% found once. This specimen was peripheral blood mononuclear cells (PBMCs), taken at baseline. These receptors were obtained from a human donor with classical Hodgkin lymphoma.

This sequence joins TRBV6-1 and TRBJ1-2; D unclear. The germline V gene encodes CDR1 MNHNS and CDR2 SASEGT. The CDR3 totals 12 residues. The ends were cut back, 6 bases at V and 8 bases at J, with 13 bases in the middle. The DNA of the CDR3 is TGTGCCAGCAGCGGTAGGCCCTCGGGCTACACCTTC. Protein product: CASSGRPSGYTF.

The J gene is TRBJ2-3, the V gene TRBV2, with 7 nucleotides matching TRBD2. The CDR3 consists of 16 residues. V lost 6 bases to trimming and J lost 8 bases; unmatched junction nucleotides: 17. Germline CDR1 reads SNHLY; CDR2 reads FYNNEI. This CDR3 reads CASSHRLAALVGTQYF. CDR3 coding DNA: TGTGCCAGCAGCCACCGCCTAGCGGCCCTAGTGGGTACGCAGTATTTT.

The chain uses TRBV4-3 and TRBJ2-6, with a possible D match to TRBD2 (6 bases). CDR3 size: 18 residues. Trimming removed 0 bases from V and 1 base from J, with 13 bases in between. Germline CDR1 reads LGHNA; CDR2 reads YSLEER. The CDR3 coding sequence is TGCGCCAGCAGCCAAGATTATCTCCGGGGGTCTGGGGCCAACGTCCTGACTTTC. It specifies CASSQDYLRGSGANVLTF.

V is TRBV2 and J is TRBJ2-3, with 8 bases matching TRBD2. Losses at the gene ends were 6 bases for V and 2 bases for J; bases not matched to a gene: 7. CDR1 and CDR2 from the germline V gene are SNHLY and FYNNEI. CDR3 size: 15 residues. CDR3 amino acids: CASSELAVHTDTQYF. In DNA, the CDR3 is TGTGCCAGCAGCGAACTAGCGGTTCACACAGATACGCAGTATTTT.

V and J are TRBV18 and TRBJ2-7; perhaps TRBD1 as D (5 bases). The CDR3 is made up of 13 amino acids. Germline loops: CDR1 KGHSH, CDR2 LQKENI. V gave up 4 bases and J gave up 3 bases, with 10 bases separating them. The CDR3 reads CASSLGALYEQYF. CDR3 DNA sequence: TGTGCCAGCTCACTAGGGGCCCTCTACGAGCAGTACTTC.

The CDR3, as DNA: TGCGCCAGCAGCCCGGGAGGTTACAGGCAGCCCCAGCATTTT. Encoded protein: CASSPGGYRQPQHF. The genes are TRBV4-1 and TRBJ1-5, with a weak D call TRBD1 (5 bases). The CDR3 spans 14 residues. V was shortened by 4 bases and J by 7 bases, with 14 bases between the two germline ends. Germline V gives CDR1 MGHRA, CDR2 YSYEKL.

The chain carries TRBV11-2 and TRBJ1-2; D gene unclear. Germline V gene lookup returns CDR1 SGHAT and CDR2 FQNNGV. The CDR3 runs to 18 residues. V shed 5 bases and J shed 5 bases, with 27 bases lying between them. This CDR3 is CASSTARVDVKFGYGYTF. The CDR3 region has the DNA TGTGCCAGCAGCACCGCCCGGGTCGACGTGAAATTCGGGTATGGCTACACCTTC.

This chain uses TRBV7-9 with TRBJ2-2; 8 bases agree with TRBD1. The germline V gene has CDR1 SEHNR and CDR2 FQNEAQ (reference sequence). Trimming took 6 bases from V and 0 from J; bases not matched to a gene: 9. CDR3 length equals 17 residues. This chain's CDR3 is CASSLPGQASNTGELFF. CDR3 DNA: TGTGCCAGCAGTCTGCCGGGACAGGCGTCGAACACCGGGGAGCTGTTTTTT. Full variable domain (rest looked up from reference TRBV7-9 and TRBJ2-2): DTGVSQNPRHKITKRGQNVTFRCDPISEHNRLYWYRQTLGQGPEFLTYFQNEAQLEKSRLLSDRFSAERPKGSFSTLEIQRTEQGDSAMYLCASSLPGQASNTGELFFGEGSRLTVL.

The chain joins TRBV12-5 to TRBJ1-1, with a possible D match to TRBD1 (6 bases). Germline CDR1 reads LGHNT; CDR2 reads FRNRAP. V was shortened by 4 bases and J by 3 bases, with 15 bases between the two germline ends. The CDR3 has 15 residues. CDR3: CASGSGQPGDTEAFF. The CDR3 nucleotides read TGTGCTAGTGGTTCTGGACAGCCCGGAGACACTGAAGCTTTCTTT.

The V call is TRBV11-2, the J call TRBJ2-4, with unresolved D. The germline V gene has CDR1 SGHAT and CDR2 FQNNGV. The CDR3 totals 14 residues. Deletions cut 5 bases from V and 2 bases from J, with 10 bases between. The CDR3 spells CASSRVTSKNIQYF. CDR3 coding DNA: TGTGCCAGCAGCCGGGTGACTTCCAAAAACATTCAGTACTTC. The variable domain in full, completed from reference TRBV11-2 and TRBJ2-4, reads EAGVAQSPRYKIIEKRQSVAFWCNPISGHATLYWYQQILGQGPKLLIQFQNNGVVDDSQLPKDRFSAERLKGVDSTLKIQPAKLEDSAVYLCASSRVTSKNIQYFGAGTRLSVL.

CDR3 region: CASSLSRTLNTEAFF. The CDR3 DNA sequence: TGTGCCAGCAGTTTATCCCGAACATTGAACACTGAAGCTTTCTTT. The chain combines TRBV27 with TRBJ1-1; unclear D gene. The germline V gene encodes CDR1 MNHEY and CDR2 SMNVEV (reference sequence). This CDR3 is built from 15 residues. Between the trimmed V and J ends, which lost 0 bases and 0 bases, there was a span of 8 bases.

The J gene is TRBJ2-1, the V gene TRBV29-1; 9 positions agree with TRBD1. The CDR3 length is 16 residues. V trimming: 7 bases; J trimming: 5 bases; junction bases outside the gene matches: 15. The germline gives CDR1 SQVTM, CDR2 ANQGSEA. DNA for the CDR3: TGCAGCGGAGTCCCGGGACAGGGCCTAGGTCACAATGAGCAGTTCTTC. It is translated as CSGVPGQGLGHNEQFF.

The rearrangement links TRBV9 to TRBJ2-1; D might be TRBD1 or TRBD2, each matching 6 bases. In germline, CDR1 is SGDLS, CDR2 YYNGEE. Trimming removed 4 bases at V and 10 bases at J, with 21 bases between. The CDR3 runs to 15 residues. CDR3 in DNA: TGTGCCAGCAGCCCTTCGGGGGCTTACAAAGGGGAGCAGTTCTTC. Its translation: CASSPSGAYKGEQFF. The full variable domain, rest sourced from reference TRBV9 and TRBJ2-1, is DSGVTQTPKHLITATGQRVTLRCSPRSGDLSVYWYQQSLDQGLQFLIQYYNGEERAKGNILERFSAQQFPDLHSELNLSSLELGDSALYFCASSPSGAYKGEQFFGPGTRLTVL.

V usage is TRBV4-1 and J usage is TRBJ1-2; tentative D call: TRBD1 (5 bases). Germline V lookup: CDR1 MGHRA, CDR2 YSYEKL. Trimming left V 4 bases short and J 2 bases short, with 20 bases between. CDR3 length equals 17 residues. This CDR3 is CASSPLKGPSQNYGYTF. The CDR3, as DNA: TGCGCCAGCAGCCCTCTTAAGGGGCCCTCTCAGAACTATGGCTACACCTTC.

The chain has TRBV7-9 and TRBJ2-7; 7 nucleotides match TRBD1. CDR3 length equals 16 residues. CDR1 is SEHNR and CDR2 is FQNEAQ in the germline V gene (reference sequence). Germline trimming cut 6 bases from V and 2 bases from J; bases unmatched to any gene: 13. The CDR3 DNA is TGTGCCAGCAGTCAACCCTTAACAGGGGTGACCTACGAGCAGTACGTC. It yields the protein CASSQPLTGVTYEQYV.

V and J are TRBV9 and TRBJ2-5, with D uncertain. V was cut by 3 bases and J by 1 base, with 4 bases left in between. The germline V gene encodes CDR1 SGDLS and CDR2 YYNGEE. The CDR3 spans 12 residues. The CDR3 reads CASSAVQETQYF. The CDR3 DNA is TGTGCCAGCAGCGCGGTCCAAGAGACCCAGTACTTC.

The rearrangement links TRBV4-1 to TRBJ2-7; D uncertain. Germline assignment: CDR1 MGHRA and CDR2 YSYEKL. The CDR3 runs 14 residues. V was trimmed by 3 bases and J by 0 bases, leaving 9 bases between them. CDR3 in amino acids: CASSQVPSSYEQYF. The CDR3, as DNA: TGCGCCAGCAGCCAGGTACCTAGCTCCTACGAGCAGTACTTC.

This clone appeared once. The genes are TRBV6-5 and TRBJ2-2; D unclear. The CDR3 extends over 14 amino acids. The germline V and J ends were trimmed by 2 bases and 0 bases, with 4 bases remaining between them. Germline V gene sequence: CDR1 MNHEY, CDR2 SVGAGI. The CDR3 loop reads CASSYRANTGELFF. In nucleotides, the CDR3 is TGTGCCAGCAGTTACCGGGCGAACACCGGGGAGCTGTTTTTT.

The rearrangement joins TRBV10-3 to TRBJ2-1; 8 bases line up with TRBD1. CDR3 size: 16 residues. Germline CDR1 and CDR2: ENHRY and SYGVKD. Unmatched junction bases numbered 6, after V lost 3 bases and J lost 2 bases. In DNA, the CDR3 is TGTGCCATCAGTGACCCCGACAGGGGCACCTACAATGAGCAGTTCTTC. It encodes CAISDPDRGTYNEQFF.

This chain links TRBV9 with TRBJ2-6, with 7 bases matching TRBD1. V gave up 4 bases and J gave up 2 bases; unmatched junction bases: 3. Germline CDR1 SGDLS, CDR2 YYNGEE. This CDR3 region has 15 residues. The CDR3 sequence: CASSQGVTGANVLTF. The CDR3 coding sequence is TGTGCCAGCAGCCAGGGGGTGACTGGGGCCAACGTCCTGACTTTC.

The chain links TRBV4-3 to TRBJ2-1; unclear D gene. Germline V gives CDR1 LGHNA, CDR2 YSLEER. The CDR3 is 20 amino acids. V lost 0 bases and J lost 0, with 21 bases in between. CDR3: CASSQDYPDVLSVSYNEQFF. The CDR3 DNA sequence: TGCGCCAGCAGCCAAGACTACCCCGATGTATTATCAGTCTCCTACAATGAGCAGTTCTTC.